The 14 T cell receptor beta chains presented below share a single source sample, sequenced in a study of blood T cell repertoires in COVID-19. The assay was immunoSEQ multiplex PCR, and TCRdb's table has in-frame clones only and misses some. The sample has hundreds of thousands of clones, roughly nine tenths seen once. The sample comprised PBMCs or T cells enriched from blood (not recorded which). All receptors come from a woman between 50 and 59 years old in a cohort exposed to, infected with or recovered from COVID-19 (not recorded which).

The chain is built from TRBV12-1 and TRBJ1-5. TRBV12-1 is deemed a pseudogene. The length of the CDR3 is 15 residues. CDR3 sequence (DNA): TGTGCCAGCAGCGTCGTGTACAATACGGGGCAGCCCCAGCATTTT. Its protein is CASSVVYNTGQPQHF.

The chain uses TRBV3-1 (or the pseudogene TRBV3-2) and TRBJ2-1, with 9 nucleotides matching TRBD1. The CDR3 spans 16 residues. J lost 8 bases, V lost 4 bases, and 12 bases had no gene match. The V gene's germline CDR1 is LGHDT and CDR2 YNNKEL (reference sequence). CDR3 loop: CASSRGEGQGRHEQFF. In DNA form, the CDR3 reads TGTGCCAGCAGCCGGGGAGAAGGACAGGGGCGGCATGAGCAGTTCTTC.

Here the CDR3 DNA reads TGTGCCAGCAGCCTAGGCGGGGGCCTCACCGGGGAGCTGTTTTTT. Amino acid sequence: CASSLGGGLTGELFF. This chain links TRBV5-4 with TRBJ2-2; TRBD2 might be the D (7 bases). V lost 4 bases and J 4 bases, leaving 14 bases between the germline ends. There are 15 residues in the CDR3. From germline, CDR1 is SGHNT and CDR2 YYREEE (reference sequence).

This chain links TRBV7-2 with TRBJ2-2, with D hard to call. The germline V gene encodes CDR1 SGHTA and CDR2 FQGNSA. The V end was cut by 1 base, the J end by 6 bases, with 9 bases between. CDR3 length equals 14 residues. Written as DNA, the CDR3 is TGTGCCAGCAGCTTAGAACCTAAGTCCGGGGAGCTGTTTTTT. Translating gives CASSLEPKSGELFF.

The J gene is TRBJ1-1, the V gene TRBV4-1, with TRBD1 matching over 7 bases. This CDR3 contains 15 residues. Germline V lookup: CDR1 MGHRA, CDR2 YSYEKL. The V segment lost 1 base and the J segment 1 base; nucleotides outside the gene matches: 3. CDR3 loop: CASSQADRENTEAFF. The CDR3 DNA reads as TGCGCCAGCAGCCAAGCCGACAGGGAGAACACTGAAGCTTTCTTT.

The V call is TRBV3-1 (or the pseudogene TRBV3-2), the J call TRBJ2-1; 10 bases are a match to TRBD2. Germline values: CDR1 LGHDT, CDR2 YNNKEL (reference sequence). There are 16 residues in the CDR3. J lost 5 bases, V lost 1 base, and 5 bases had no gene match. The CDR3 DNA follows: TGTGCCAGCAGCCAAGTAGTCGGACTAGCGGACAATGAGCAGTTCTTC. It specifies CASSQVVGLADNEQFF.

The chain is built from TRBV6-4 and TRBJ2-2; D is unclear. V lost 7 bases, J lost 6 bases, and 12 bases lay in between. CDR1 and CDR2 from the germline V gene are MRHNA and SNTAGT. This CDR3 is 13 amino acids long. CDR3 sequence: CASKARGAGELFF. Written as DNA, the CDR3 is TGTGCCAGCAAGGCTAGAGGTGCCGGGGAGCTGTTTTTT.

The rearrangement uses TRBV7-9 and TRBJ1-2; 8 bases agree with TRBD1. The length of the CDR3 is 13 residues. Germline CDR1 reads SEHNR; CDR2 reads FQNEAQ (reference sequence). The trim removed 4 bases at V and 5 bases at J, leaving 3 bases unmatched. The CDR3 DNA is TGTGCCAGCAGCTCGACAGGGGAGTATGGCTACACCTTC. Translated, it gives CASSSTGEYGYTF. The variable domain in full, with the rest retrieved from reference TRBV7-9 and TRBJ1-2, is DTGVSQNPRHKITKRGQNVTFRCDPISEHNRLYWYRQTLGQGPEFLTYFQNEAQLEKSRLLSDRFSAERPKGSFSTLEIQRTEQGDSAMYLCASSSTGEYGYTFGSGTRLTVV.

The CDR3 sequence: CASSLISGGRTDTQYF. The CDR3 DNA sequence: TGTGCCAGCAGCCTCATTAGCGGGGGAAGGACAGATACGCAGTATTTT. The rearrangement links TRBV14 to TRBJ2-3, with 9 bases matching TRBD2. Germline loops: CDR1 SGHDN, CDR2 FVKESK. There are 16 residues in the CDR3. V shed 4 bases, J shed 3 bases, and the junction held 8 bases outside the gene matches.

The chain employs TRBV6-5 and TRBJ1-2; D gene unclear. The germline V and J ends were trimmed by 5 bases and 1 base, with 14 bases remaining between them. This CDR3 has 15 amino acids. CDR1 and CDR2 from the germline V gene are MNHEY and SVGAGI. The DNA for the CDR3 is TGTGCCAGCAGTCCTGGGGAGGGCCTTAACTATGGCTACACCTTC. Protein sequence: CASSPGEGLNYGYTF.

The rearrangement links TRBV7-8 to TRBJ2-5, with TRBD2 as a possible D gene (5 bases). Trimming stripped 5 bases from V and 2 bases from J, with 12 bases between. Germline CDR1 SGHVS, CDR2 FQNEAQ. The CDR3 is 14 residues long. Here the CDR3 DNA reads TGTGCCAGCAGCCCCGGGGTTATGCAAGAGACCCAGTACTTC. This sequence encodes CASSPGVMQETQYF.

The chain combines TRBV4-3 with TRBJ2-1, with D hard to call. The CDR3 consists of 14 residues. Germline V gene sequence: CDR1 LGHNA, CDR2 YSLEER. Trimming pared 8 bases from V and 7 bases from J, leaving 18 bases between. CDR3 nucleotide sequence: TGCGCCAGCTCCGCCAATCAAAGACTGAATGAGCAGTTCTTC. Translation gives CASSANQRLNEQFF.

The V call is TRBV18, the J call TRBJ1-6, with a weak D call TRBD1 (6 bases). The CDR3 runs to 16 residues. The V end lost 5 bases, the J end lost 1 base, and 12 bases lay between the germline ends. CDR1 is KGHSH and CDR2 is LQKENI in the germline V gene. In nucleotides, the CDR3 is TGTGCCAGCTCAACGGGGGGCGAGTCCTATAATTCACCCCTCCACTTT. This gives the protein CASSTGGESYNSPLHF.

The chain combines TRBV6-5 with TRBJ2-3; 7 bases match TRBD1. The germline V gene encodes CDR1 MNHEY and CDR2 SVGAGI. V trimming: 10 bases; J trimming: 3 bases; junction bases outside the gene matches: 13. The CDR3 is 15 residues long. Here the CDR3 reads CATRTGTALTDTQYF. CDR3 nucleotides: TGTGCCACCCGTACCGGGACAGCCTTAACAGATACGCAGTATTTT.